Each of the 31 T cell receptor beta chains below was sequenced from the same sample in a study of T cells in Graves' hyperthyroidism and ophthalmopathy. The source material, RNA transcripts, was used to amplify TCR beta CDR3 regions. When the TCR CDR3 underwent first-round RT-PCR, the HTBI primer set was used. One entry per CDR3 protein, called by TCRdb with MiXCR from the multiplex PCR reads. This sample has some 800,000 distinct CDR3 sequences, with approximately 40% found just once. Input material: blood. The receptors come from a man aged 18 to 29 with Graves' hyperthyroidism.

This clonotype was seen only a few times. This chain links TRBV2 with TRBJ1-1; tentatively, D is TRBD1 (5 bases). Trimming shortened V by 2 bases and J by 1 base, and 17 bases separated the two germline ends. The CDR3 covers 17 residues. Per germline, CDR1 SNHLY and CDR2 FYNNEI. CDR3 region: CASSERRSGRSNTEAFF. CDR3 sequence (DNA): TGTGCCAGCAGTGAAAGGCGGTCAGGGCGTTCGAACACTGAAGCTTTCTTT.

This clonotype was counted ten times or more. The chain carries TRBV29-1 and TRBJ1-4; possible D gene TRBD1, 5 bases. The germline V and J ends were trimmed by 6 bases and 6 bases, with 14 bases remaining between them. The CDR3 length is 13 residues. Germline V gives CDR1 SQVTM, CDR2 ANQGSEA. For the CDR3, the DNA is TGCAGCGTCGTCGATGGGGGGGATGAAAAACTGTTTTTT. It translates to CSVVDGGDEKLFF.

V gene TRBV29-1 combines with J gene TRBJ1-1; 7 bases align to TRBD1. The V gene end was trimmed by 6 bases and the J gene end by 4 bases; junction bases not matched to a gene: 5. CDR1 and CDR2 from the germline V gene are SQVTM and ANQGSEA. The CDR3 spans 12 residues. The CDR3 sequence: CSVDAGGTEAFF. CDR3 nucleotides: TGCAGCGTCGACGCAGGGGGCACTGAAGCTTTCTTT.

This clonotype was counted between two and nine times. V usage is TRBV7-2 and J usage is TRBJ2-5; D is possibly TRBD2 (7 bases). Between the trimmed V and J ends, which lost 1 base and 3 bases, there was a span of 12 bases. This CDR3 spans 15 amino acids. CDR1 and CDR2 from the germline V gene are SGHTA and FQGNSA. For the CDR3, the DNA is TGTGCCAGCAGCTTAGAGGGGAGGGGGGAAGAGACCCAGTACTTC. This codes for CASSLEGRGEETQYF.

This clonotype was seen many times. The chain recombines TRBV19 with TRBJ1-4, with D uncertain. Trimming took 8 bases from V and 8 from J, leaving 6 bases between them. CDR1 and CDR2 from the germline V gene are LNHDA and SQIVND (reference sequence). CDR3 length: 10 residues. The CDR3 region is CASGREKLFF. The CDR3 DNA sequence: TGTGCCAGTGGAAGGGAAAAACTGTTTTTT.

The chain employs TRBV7-2 and TRBJ1-4; TRBD1 matches at 7 bases. The germline gives CDR1 SGHTA, CDR2 FQGNSA. The V gene end was trimmed by 1 base and the J gene end by 10 bases; junction bases not matched to a gene: 6. The CDR3 spans 14 residues. In nucleotides, the CDR3 is TGTGCCAGCAGCTTAGAGAGGGGGCCGGGAAAACTGTTTTTT. It specifies CASSLERGPGKLFF.

The V and J genes are TRBV2 and TRBJ2-5, with D possibly matching TRBD2 (5 bases). CDR1 SNHLY and CDR2 FYNNEI come from the germline V gene. The CDR3 length is 15 residues. Trimming stripped 7 bases from V and 3 bases from J, with 18 bases between. The DNA for the CDR3 is TGTGCCAGCAAATCTAGGGAAGCGGTCAAAGAGACCCAGTACTTC. This codes for CASKSREAVKETQYF.

As to this clonotype: The junction does not match germline at one end; this may be a read error. V and J are TRBV9 and TRBJ2-6, with TRBD1 matching 9 bases. The germline V gene has CDR1 SGDLS and CDR2 YYNGEE. The CDR3 extends over 15 amino acids. CDR3 sequence: CASSFRRQGDNVLTF. The CDR3 DNA follows: TGTGCCAGCAGCTTCCGTCGACAGGGGGACAACGTCCTGACTTTC.

As regards this clonotype: Compared with germline, one end of the junction differs, possibly owing to a read error. The rearrangement uses TRBV7-9 and TRBJ1-5; 7 bases align to TRBD1. The CDR3 has 15 amino acids. In germline, CDR1 is SEHNR, CDR2 FQNEAQ (reference sequence). CDR3 in amino acids: CASSSWDRSNHPQHF. CDR3 DNA: TGTGCCAGCAGCTCCTGGGACAGAAGCAATCATCCCCAGCATTTT.

The genes are TRBV7-2 and TRBJ1-6; D call uncertain. The V and J ends lost 5 bases and 14 bases respectively, with 19 bases between them. Germline CDR1 is SGHTA and CDR2 is FQGNSA. This CDR3 is built from 14 residues. CDR3 bases: TGTGCCAGCAGCCAAGATGGGAGGAAGGTCACCCTCCACTTT. Its protein is CASSQDGRKVTLHF. The variable domain in full, completed from reference TRBV7-2 and TRBJ1-6, reads GAGVSQSPSNKVTEKGKDVELRCDPISGHTALYWYRQSLGQGLEFLIYFQGNSAPDKSGLPSDRFSAERTGGSVSTLTIQRTQQEDSAVYLCASSQDGRKVTLHFGNGTRLTVT.

This clonotype was detected ten times or more. V usage is TRBV29-1 and J usage is TRBJ1-2; D call uncertain. This CDR3 spans 13 amino acids. Trimming cost V 0 bases and J 8 bases, with 13 bases left between them. Looked up from germline, CDR1 is SQVTM and CDR2 is ANQGSEA. The CDR3 nucleotides are TGCAGCGTTGAAGATCAAGGGCGCGGGGGCTACACCTTC. As protein: CSVEDQGRGGYTF.

This clonotype was observed many times. The J gene is TRBJ2-2, the V gene TRBV2; a weak D match, TRBD1 (6 bases). This CDR3 comprises 12 residues. In germline, CDR1 is SNHLY, CDR2 FYNNEI. V shed 6 bases and J shed 8 bases, with 10 bases lying between them. This chain's CDR3 is CASRGTGGELFF. CDR3 nucleotide sequence: TGTGCCAGCAGGGGAACAGGGGGGGAGCTGTTTTTT.

J is TRBJ1-4 and V is TRBV29-1; possible D gene TRBD1, 5 bases. The germline V gene encodes CDR1 SQVTM and CDR2 ANQGSEA. CDR3 size: 13 residues. The V and J ends lost 7 bases and 8 bases respectively, with 17 bases between them. The CDR3 sequence is CSARRGPKEKLFF. The CDR3 coding sequence is TGCAGCGCCCGACGGGGCCCCAAAGAAAAACTGTTTTTT.

This rearrangement joins TRBV19 to TRBJ1-6; D might be TRBD1 (5 bases). The CDR3 sequence is 18 residues long. CDR1 LNHDA and CDR2 SQIVND come from the germline V gene (reference sequence). The germline V and J ends were trimmed by 5 bases and 14 bases, with 31 bases remaining between them. The CDR3 here is CASSPTLKADSHFFTLHF. The CDR3 region has the DNA TGTGCCAGTAGTCCCACTTTGAAGGCCGACAGCCACTTCTTCACCCTCCACTTT.

The V call is TRBV20-1, the J call TRBJ2-7, with D perhaps matching TRBD1 (6 bases). CDR1 and CDR2 (germline): DFQATT, SNEGSKA (reference sequence). The CDR3 consists of 12 residues. CDR3 sequence: CSPPDSYYEQYF. DNA of the CDR3: TGCAGCCCACCGGACAGCTACTACGAGCAGTACTTC.

Written as DNA, the CDR3 is TGTGCCAGCAGCTTAGTTCGCACCATATATTTT. Encoded protein: CASSLVRTIYF. V and J are TRBV7-2 and TRBJ1-3; no reliable D call. The V gene's germline CDR1 is SGHTA and CDR2 FQGNSA. The V and J ends lost 1 base and 9 bases respectively, with 4 bases between them. There are 11 residues in the CDR3.

In DNA, the CDR3 is TGTGCCAGCAGTTACGTCCTCTCCGGGACAGGGGGCACTGAAGCTTTCTTT. This gives the protein CASSYVLSGTGGTEAFF. The J gene is TRBJ1-1, the V gene TRBV6-5; TRBD1 agrees at 11 bases. The J segment lost 4 bases and the V segment lost 2 bases, leaving 9 bases of the junction unmatched. The CDR3 loop spans 17 amino acids. CDR1 is MNHEY and CDR2 is SVGAGI in the germline V gene.

The rearrangement links TRBV5-1 to TRBJ1-4; D uncertain. CDR1 and CDR2 (germline): SGHRS, YFSETQ. The CDR3 runs to 15 residues. Trimming shortened V by 3 bases and J by 4 bases, and 13 bases separated the two germline ends. As DNA, the CDR3 is TGCGCCAGCAGCTCTACACACGATCGTAATGAAAAACTGTTTTTT. This encodes CASSSTHDRNEKLFF.

This clonotype occurred a few times. This chain connects TRBV20-1 to TRBJ2-7; D remains ambiguous. The germline gives CDR1 DFQATT, CDR2 SNEGSKA (reference sequence). The CDR3 runs 13 residues. Trimming stripped 0 bases from V and 1 base from J, with 7 bases between. The CDR3: CSAREGMSYEQYF. The CDR3 nucleotides are TGCAGTGCTAGAGAAGGGATGTCCTACGAGCAGTACTTC.

The chain uses TRBV9 and TRBJ2-7; D may be TRBD2 (5 bases). Trimming left V 3 bases short and J 4 bases short, with 8 bases between. Germline CDR1 is SGDLS and CDR2 is YYNGEE. There are 12 residues in the CDR3. The CDR3 sequence is CASSGRMYEQYF. CDR3 nucleotide sequence: TGTGCCAGCAGCGGGAGGATGTACGAGCAGTACTTC.

The chain recombines TRBV4-1 with TRBJ2-7; a possible D gene is TRBD1 (6 bases). The germline gives CDR1 MGHRA, CDR2 YSYEKL. The CDR3 runs 15 residues. The germline V and J ends were trimmed by 1 base and 0 bases, with 10 bases remaining between them. CDR3 DNA: TGCGCCAGCAGCCAAGGACTGGACAGCTCCTACGAGCAGTACTTC. Amino acids: CASSQGLDSSYEQYF.

Turning to this clonotype: A read error may be the cause here, since a much bigger clone is one base away. The chain joins TRBV25-1 to TRBJ2-7, with TRBD2 as a possible D gene (6 bases). The CDR3 extends over 14 amino acids. V gave up 8 bases and J gave up 4 bases, with 18 bases separating them. CDR1 and CDR2 (germline): MGHDK, SYGVNS. This CDR3 reads CASAMGGGLYEQYF. The CDR3 DNA reads as TGTGCCAGCGCGATGGGGGGAGGCCTTTACGAGCAGTACTTC.

The genes are TRBV5-5 and TRBJ2-7; no definite D call. Looked up from germline, CDR1 is SGHKS and CDR2 is YYEKEE (reference sequence). V was cut by 4 bases and J by 7 bases, with 12 bases left in between. The CDR3 has 12 residues. The CDR3 DNA is TGTGCCAGCAGCCAAGTCGGAGAAGAGCAGTACTTC. Amino acids: CASSQVGEEQYF. Full variable domain (outside the CDR3, taken from reference TRBV5-5 and TRBJ2-7): DAGVTQSPTHLIKTRGQQVTLRCSPISGHKSVSWYQQVLGQGPQFIFQYYEKEERGRGNFPDRFSARQFPNYSSELNVNALLLGDSALYLCASSQVGEEQYFGPGTRLTVT.

In this sample, this clonotype turned up a few times. The CDR3 DNA reads as TGCGCCAGCAGCCCCTGGGGGGATGAAGCTTTCTTT. It codes for CASSPWGDEAFF. V usage is TRBV5-1 and J usage is TRBJ1-1, with a weak D call TRBD1 (5 bases). Germline lookup yields CDR1 SGHRS and CDR2 YFSETQ. The CDR3 length is 12 residues. The ends were cut back, 4 bases at V and 7 bases at J, with 11 bases in the middle.

There are many counts of this clonotype. The J gene is TRBJ1-3, the V gene TRBV4-1; D gene unclear. CDR1 MGHRA and CDR2 YSYEKL come from the germline V gene. This CDR3 region has 13 residues. Trimming left V 0 bases short and J 4 bases short, with 4 bases between. Written as DNA, the CDR3 is TGCGCCAGCAGCCAAGACTCGGGAAACACCATATATTTT. It is translated as CASSQDSGNTIYF.

This clonotype occurred a few times. This may be a read error, as it is one base from a much larger clone. The V and J genes are TRBV7-2 and TRBJ1-4; no definite D call. The V end lost 5 bases, the J end lost 7 bases, and 5 bases lay between the germline ends. Germline V gives CDR1 SGHTA, CDR2 FQGNSA. The length of the CDR3 is 11 residues. The DNA of the CDR3 is TGTGCCAGCAGCGCGACTGAAAAACTGTTTTTT. Its translation is CASSATEKLFF. Full variable domain (outside the CDR3, taken from reference TRBV7-2 and TRBJ1-4): GAGVSQSPSNKVTEKGKDVELRCDPISGHTALYWYRQSLGQGLEFLIYFQGNSAPDKSGLPSDRFSAERTGGSVSTLTIQRTQQEDSAVYLCASSATEKLFFGSGTQLSVL.

J is TRBJ1-2 and V is TRBV25-1, with D perhaps TRBD1 (5 bases). Trimming left V 8 bases short and J 0 bases short, with 16 bases between. Germline CDR1 is MGHDK and CDR2 is SYGVNS. This CDR3 is 15 amino acids long. In DNA form, the CDR3 reads TGTGCCAGCCCGTCTGGAGGGACCACTAACTATGGCTACACCTTC. Its protein product is CASPSGGTTNYGYTF.

V and J are TRBV2 and TRBJ1-5; the D gene is possibly TRBD1 (6 bases). CDR3 length: 14 amino acids. The germline V gene encodes CDR1 SNHLY and CDR2 FYNNEI. V lost 8 bases, J lost 3 bases, and 14 bases lay in between. For the CDR3, the DNA is TGTGCCAGCCTCGGAGGGGGACACAATCAGCCCCAGCATTTT. This sequence encodes CASLGGGHNQPQHF.

This clonotype was seen repeatedly, ten times or more. The CDR3 region is CSVAGKEIYEQYF. The CDR3 DNA reads as TGCAGCGTTGCTGGAAAGGAGATCTACGAGCAGTACTTC. This sequence joins TRBV29-1 and TRBJ2-7; no firm D call. Germline CDR1 SQVTM, CDR2 ANQGSEA. V lost 4 bases and J lost 3, with 13 bases in between. The CDR3 has 13 residues.

This rearrangement joins TRBV19 to TRBJ1-3; D might be TRBD1 (6 bases). The ends were cut back, 7 bases at V and 0 bases at J, with 16 bases in the middle. The CDR3 is made up of 16 amino acids. Germline V lookup: CDR1 LNHDA, CDR2 SQIVND (reference sequence). CDR3 sequence: CASKRKTGNSGNTIYF. The DNA of the CDR3 is TGTGCCAGTAAGAGGAAGACAGGAAACTCTGGAAACACCATATATTTT.

This clonotype was detected only a few times. CDR3 protein: CASGGTAYEQYF. DNA for the CDR3: TGTGCCAGCGGGGGGACAGCCTACGAGCAGTACTTC. The chain uses TRBV6-5 and TRBJ2-7; D perhaps matches TRBD1 (7 bases). CDR3 length: 12 residues. CDR1 is MNHEY, CDR2 SVGAGI, per germline. The germline V and J ends were trimmed by 8 bases and 2 bases, with 10 bases remaining between them.